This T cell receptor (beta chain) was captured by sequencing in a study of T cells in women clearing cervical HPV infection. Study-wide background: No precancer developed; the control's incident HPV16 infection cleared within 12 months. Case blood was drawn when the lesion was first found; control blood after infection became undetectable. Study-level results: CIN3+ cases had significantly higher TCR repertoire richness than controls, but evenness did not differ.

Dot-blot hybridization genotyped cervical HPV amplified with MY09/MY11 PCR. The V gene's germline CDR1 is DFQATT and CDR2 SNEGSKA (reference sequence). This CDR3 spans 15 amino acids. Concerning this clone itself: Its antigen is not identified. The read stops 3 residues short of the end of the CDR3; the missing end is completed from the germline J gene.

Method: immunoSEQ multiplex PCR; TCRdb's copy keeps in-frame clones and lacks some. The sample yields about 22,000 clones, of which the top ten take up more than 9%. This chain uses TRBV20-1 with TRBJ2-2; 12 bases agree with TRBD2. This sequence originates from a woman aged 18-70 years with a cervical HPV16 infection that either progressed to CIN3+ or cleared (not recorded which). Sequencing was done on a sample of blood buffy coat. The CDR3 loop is CSARDDLAGGLALFF. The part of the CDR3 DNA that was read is TGCAGTGCTAGAGATGACCTAGCGGGGGGGCTTGCG.